A single sample is the source of the 32 T cell receptor beta chains below, sequenced in a study of blood T cell repertoires in COVID-19. Sequencing used immunoSEQ multiplex PCR; TCRdb keeps in-frame clones, though not all of them. The repertoire consists of some 280,000 clones, with about nine tenths occurring once and the leading ten covering 0.94%. The sample comprised peripheral blood. The receptors here all came from a woman aged 40 to 55 who had recovered from COVID-19.

CDR3 nucleotides: TGTGCCAGCAGCACCTCGACTAAGGACTACTCCTACGAGCAGTACTTC. Translating gives CASSTSTKDYSYEQYF. This rearrangement joins TRBV7-8 to TRBJ2-7; a weak D match, TRBD2 (6 bases). Trimming pared 5 bases from V and 0 bases from J, leaving 17 bases between. CDR1 and CDR2 from the germline V gene are SGHVS and FQNEAQ. This CDR3 contains 16 residues. Drawing the rest from reference TRBV7-8 and TRBJ2-7, the complete variable domain is GAGVSQSPRYKVAKRGQDVALRCDPISGHVSLFWYQQALGQGPEFLTYFQNEAQLDKSGLPSDRFFAERPEGSVSTLKIQRTQQEDSAVYLCASSTSTKDYSYEQYFGPGTRLTVT.

The chain couples TRBV7-3 to TRBJ2-1; 10 bases are a match to TRBD2. J gave up 7 bases and V 2 bases, and 17 bases lay outside the gene matches. The CDR3 runs to 19 residues. Germline V lookup: CDR1 SGHTA, CDR2 FQGTGA. CDR3 nucleotides: TGTGCCAGCAGCTTATCTCCAGCGGGGGGGTCCCTCCCGGGGAATGAGCAGTTCTTC. This encodes CASSLSPAGGSLPGNEQFF.

This chain connects TRBV6-2 or TRBV6-3 to TRBJ1-2; D call uncertain. Germline loops: CDR1 MNHEY, CDR2 SVGEGT. The CDR3 runs 14 residues. Trimming left V 4 bases short and J 6 bases short, with 15 bases between. CDR3 sequence (DNA): TGTGCCAGCAGTTCGTCCAGGTGGCGGGATGGCTACACCTTC. It yields the protein CASSSSRWRDGYTF.

The chain has TRBV2 and TRBJ2-3; tentative D call: TRBD2 (6 bases). In germline, CDR1 is SNHLY, CDR2 FYNNEI. With 3 bases removed from V and 2 bases from J, the gap between germline ends came to 9 bases. The CDR3 is 14 amino acids. CDR3 sequence (DNA): TGTGCCAGCAGTGAGGGGGGAAACACAGATACGCAGTATTTT. As protein: CASSEGGNTDTQYF.

This clone has just one count. This chain links TRBV18 with TRBJ2-3; 8 positions match TRBD1. Germline V gives CDR1 KGHSH, CDR2 LQKENI. Trimming took 3 bases from V and 2 from J; bases not matched to a gene: 7. The CDR3 covers 16 residues. CDR3 in amino acids: CASSPRGQAITDTQYF. The DNA for the CDR3 is TGTGCCAGCTCACCCCGGGGACAGGCAATCACAGATACGCAGTATTTT.

A single count supports this clone. The rearrangement links TRBV19 to TRBJ2-7, with D maybe TRBD2 (6 bases). This CDR3 has 14 amino acids. Per germline, CDR1 LNHDA and CDR2 SQIVND (reference sequence). Trimming left V 1 base short and J 4 bases short, with 11 bases between. CDR3 coding DNA: TGTGCCAGTAGTATAGGACTAGGACGGTACGAGCAGTACTTC. Encoded protein: CASSIGLGRYEQYF.

This chain uses TRBV6-5 with TRBJ1-5; 7 bases fit TRBD1. The V and J ends lost 9 bases and 0 bases, in that order; junction bases with no gene match: 8. The CDR3 length is 15 residues. Germline V gene data show CDR1 as MNHEY and CDR2 as SVGAGI. Written as DNA, the CDR3 is TGTGCCAGATTAACAGGGGTTTATAGCAATCAGCCCCAGCATTTT. Its protein is CARLTGVYSNQPQHF.

The count of this clone is one. In DNA, the CDR3 is TGTGCCATCAGTGAACTTCCGGAAGAGACCCAGTACTTC. Translation gives CAISELPEETQYF. The V gene is TRBV10-3, the J gene TRBJ2-5; D remains ambiguous. Trimming took 3 bases from V and 3 from J, leaving 8 bases between them. The V gene's germline CDR1 is ENHRY and CDR2 SYGVKD. The length of the CDR3 is 13 residues.

This clone has only one observation. V gene TRBV27 combines with J gene TRBJ2-4, with TRBD2 identical over 10 bases. V lost 5 bases to trimming and J lost 1 base; unmatched junction nucleotides: 8. The CDR3 covers 17 residues. Germline V gene lookup returns CDR1 MNHEY and CDR2 SMNVEV (reference sequence). CDR3 nucleotide sequence: TGTGCCAGCAGTCCCGAACTAGCGGGAACGGCCAAAAACATTCAGTACTTC. Its translation is CASSPELAGTAKNIQYF.

This rearrangement joins TRBV11-2 to TRBJ2-7; the match to TRBD2 covers 9 bases. CDR1 is SGHAT, CDR2 FQNNGV, per germline. The V gene end was trimmed by 2 bases and the J gene end by 2 bases; junction bases not matched to a gene: 4. The CDR3 sequence is 15 residues long. CDR3 coding DNA: TGTGCCAGCAGCTTACATAGCGGGAGCCCCTACGAGCAGTACTTC. Its protein is CASSLHSGSPYEQYF.

This chain links TRBV7-8 with TRBJ2-3, with TRBD2 as a possible D gene (6 bases). The germline CDR1 and CDR2 sequences are SGHVS and FQNEAQ. Trimming cost V 1 base and J 0 bases, with 8 bases left between them. The CDR3 sequence is 15 residues long. DNA for the CDR3: TGTGCCAGCAGCTTAGGGACTACCAGCACAGATACGCAGTATTTT. As protein: CASSLGTTSTDTQYF. The whole variable domain, remainder taken from reference TRBV7-8 and TRBJ2-3, is GAGVSQSPRYKVAKRGQDVALRCDPISGHVSLFWYQQALGQGPEFLTYFQNEAQLDKSGLPSDRFFAERPEGSVSTLKIQRTQQEDSAVYLCASSLGTTSTDTQYFGPGTRLTVL.

The rearrangement uses TRBV10-3 and TRBJ2-1; 7 positions agree with TRBD2. V shed 4 bases, J shed 4 bases, and the junction held 19 bases outside the gene matches. CDR3 length: 19 amino acids. In germline, CDR1 is ENHRY, CDR2 SYGVKD. The CDR3 sequence is CAISGQTGTTAALYNEQFF. DNA for the CDR3: TGTGCCATCAGTGGGCAAACCGGGACTACCGCCGCGCTATACAATGAGCAGTTCTTC.

The chain couples TRBV15 to TRBJ1-1; the match to TRBD1 covers 10 bases. Germline assignment: CDR1 LNHNV and CDR2 YYDKDF (reference sequence). Trimming at V came to 5 bases and at J to 0 bases, leaving 9 bases not matched to a gene. The CDR3 extends over 17 amino acids. CDR3: CATSARTGGIVNTEAFF. The CDR3 DNA reads as TGTGCCACCAGCGCCCGGACAGGGGGGATCGTGAACACTGAAGCTTTCTTT. The variable domain in full, with the rest retrieved from reference TRBV15 and TRBJ1-1, is DAMVIQNPRYQVTQFGKPVTLSCSQTLNHNVMYWYQQKSSQAPKLLFHYYDKDFNNEADTPDNFQSRRPNTSFCFLDIRSPGLGDTAMYLCATSARTGGIVNTEAFFGQGTRLTVV.

This chain joins TRBV6-1 and TRBJ1-3; 7 bases are a match to TRBD1. V trimming: 0 bases; J trimming: 4 bases; junction bases outside the gene matches: 3. The CDR3 is 15 residues long. Germline CDR1 and CDR2: MNHNS and SASEGT. CDR3: CASSEARTGGNTIYF. Written as DNA, the CDR3 is TGTGCCAGCAGTGAAGCAAGGACAGGCGGAAACACCATATATTTT.

This chain connects TRBV24-1 to TRBJ2-5; D call uncertain. The CDR3 runs 11 residues. Trimming took 7 bases from V and 5 from J, leaving 7 bases between them. Germline-derived CDR1 and CDR2 are KGHDR and SFDVKD. The CDR3 spells CATRHEETQYF. The CDR3 DNA sequence: TGTGCCACCAGGCACGAGGAGACCCAGTACTTC.

The rearrangement joins TRBV25-1 to TRBJ2-7, with 7 bases aligning to TRBD1. The V segment lost 1 base and the J segment 5 bases; nucleotides outside the gene matches: 5. CDR1 is MGHDK, CDR2 SYGVNS, per germline. The CDR3 has 14 residues. This CDR3 is CASSESGTVDEQYF. CDR3 in DNA: TGTGCCAGCAGTGAATCCGGGACAGTAGACGAGCAGTACTTC.

The CDR3 sequence is CASSPSGIGTDTQYF. The DNA of the CDR3 is TGTGCCAGCAGCCCCAGCGGGATTGGCACAGATACGCAGTATTTT. V gene TRBV7-3 combines with J gene TRBJ2-3; 7 positions agree with TRBD2. V gave up 5 bases and J gave up 1 base; unmatched junction bases: 6. This CDR3 spans 15 amino acids. Looked up from germline, CDR1 is SGHTA and CDR2 is FQGTGA.

This sequence joins TRBV4-1 and TRBJ2-3, with 11 bases identical to TRBD2. Germline CDR1 reads MGHRA; CDR2 reads YSYEKL. This CDR3 is 17 amino acids long. V trimming: 4 bases; J trimming: 1 base; junction bases outside the gene matches: 7. CDR3 residues: CASSPGVGLAGTDTQYF. CDR3 bases: TGCGCCAGCAGCCCCGGTGTGGGACTAGCGGGCACAGATACGCAGTATTTT.

The chain employs TRBV7-9 and TRBJ2-2, with TRBD2 matching over 13 bases. The CDR3 is 16 amino acids. From germline, CDR1 is SEHNR and CDR2 FQNEAQ (reference sequence). V shed 9 bases, J shed 0 bases, and the junction held 4 bases outside the gene matches. DNA of the CDR3: TGTGCCAGTACTAGCGGGAGGGCGACGAACACCGGGGAGCTGTTTTTT. Residues: CASTSGRATNTGELFF.

This chain connects TRBV30 to TRBJ2-1, with 10 bases lining up with TRBD1. V was clipped by 3 bases and J by 6 bases; unmatched bases: 8. Germline V gene lookup returns CDR1 GTSNPN and CDR2 SVGIG (reference sequence). CDR3 length: 15 amino acids. Here the CDR3 DNA reads TGTGCCTGGAGACTTCGACAGGGGGCAGTCAATGAGCAGTTCTTC. Translated, it gives CAWRLRQGAVNEQFF.

The V call is TRBV10-3, the J call TRBJ1-5, with TRBD1 matching over 8 bases. CDR1 and CDR2 from the germline V gene are ENHRY and SYGVKD. The J segment lost 5 bases and the V segment lost 3 bases, leaving 3 bases of the junction unmatched. The CDR3 sequence is 14 residues long. CDR3 nucleotides: TGTGCCATCAGTGAACAGGGGGTTTATCAGCCCCAGCATTTT. This translates into CAISEQGVYQPQHF.

The rearrangement uses TRBV9 and TRBJ2-6; 9 nucleotides agree with TRBD1. The trim removed 0 bases at V and 0 bases at J, leaving 4 bases unmatched. The CDR3 consists of 18 residues. Germline assignment: CDR1 SGDLS and CDR2 YYNGEE. The CDR3 reads CASSVVGQGDSGANVLTF. The CDR3 DNA sequence: TGTGCCAGCAGCGTAGTGGGACAGGGAGACTCTGGGGCCAACGTCCTGACTTTC.

This chain links TRBV2 with TRBJ2-7; D not certain. Trimming removed 2 bases at V and 2 bases at J, with 13 bases between. CDR3 length: 15 amino acids. CDR1 is SNHLY, CDR2 FYNNEI, per germline. This CDR3 is CASSERQARTYEQYF. The DNA of the CDR3 is TGTGCCAGCAGTGAACGGCAGGCTCGCACCTACGAGCAGTACTTC.

The chain links TRBV27 to TRBJ2-6; 7 nucleotides match TRBD1. This CDR3 is built from 18 residues. The germline V gene has CDR1 MNHEY and CDR2 SMNVEV (reference sequence). The ends lost 7 bases at V and 0 bases at J; junction bases unmatched: 12. The CDR3 loop is CASTPSLGGGSGANVLTF. For the CDR3, the DNA is TGTGCCAGCACCCCTTCCCTAGGGGGCGGCTCTGGGGCCAACGTCCTGACTTTC.

This chain links TRBV11-1 with TRBJ1-1; TRBD1 matches 7 bases. The junction had 4 bases not matched to a gene; V was cut back by 5 bases and J by 4 bases. The CDR3 spans 13 residues. Germline V lookup: CDR1 SGHAT, CDR2 FQDESV (reference sequence). CDR3 DNA: TGTGCCAGCAGCAGACAGGGCTTCACTGAAGCTTTCTTT. It translates to CASSRQGFTEAFF.

Notes on this clone: Within the sample, other DNA sequences also encode this same CDR3. The chain is built from TRBV6-5 and TRBJ2-1; D is unresolved. CDR3 length equals 11 residues. V dropped 8 bases and J dropped 8 bases, with 10 bases sitting between them. Germline-derived CDR1 and CDR2 are MNHEY and SVGAGI. The CDR3 loop reads CASRSLDEQFF. In DNA form, the CDR3 reads TGTGCCAGCCGGAGCCTGGATGAGCAGTTCTTC.

This chain connects TRBV5-6 to TRBJ2-3; the match to TRBD1 covers 9 bases. The V and J ends lost 0 bases and 0 bases, in that order; junction bases with no gene match: 5. The CDR3 sequence is 17 residues long. The germline V gene has CDR1 SGHDT and CDR2 YYEEEE. This CDR3 is CASSLGGQGISTDTQYF. CDR3 sequence (DNA): TGTGCCAGCAGCTTGGGGGGACAGGGAATTAGCACAGATACGCAGTATTTT.

The chain joins TRBV5-8 to TRBJ2-5; perhaps TRBD2 as D (6 bases). V was pared by 3 bases and J by 5 bases, with 8 bases between. Germline CDR1 is SGHTS and CDR2 is YDEGEE. The CDR3 spans 12 residues. CDR3 region: CASSSGVETQYF. CDR3 DNA sequence: TGTGCCAGCAGCTCGGGGGTGGAGACCCAGTACTTC. The variable domain in full, completed from reference TRBV5-8 and TRBJ2-5, reads EAGVTQSPTHLIKTRGQQATLRCSPISGHTSVYWYQQALGLGLQFLLWYDEGEERNRGNFPPRFSGRQFPNYSSELNVNALELEDSALYLCASSSGVETQYFGPGTRLLVL.

V usage is TRBV10-1 and J usage is TRBJ2-4; no reliable D call. The CDR3 runs to 16 residues. Trimming stripped 2 bases from V and 1 base from J, with 12 bases between. CDR1 and CDR2 (germline): WNHNN, SYGVQD (reference sequence). CDR3 nucleotide sequence: TGCGCCAGCAGTGAGGATAGCTCCGGGGCCAAAAACATTCAGTACTTC. Its translation: CASSEDSSGAKNIQYF.

The rearrangement links TRBV10-3 to TRBJ2-3; 10 bases fit TRBD2. Germline-derived CDR1 and CDR2 are ENHRY and SYGVKD. Trimming removed 5 bases from V and 0 bases from J; junction bases left unmatched: 5. This CDR3 is built from 16 residues. The CDR3, as DNA: TGTGCCATCAGTCCCGGGACTAGCGCGAGCACAGATACGCAGTATTTT. Translation: CAISPGTSASTDTQYF.

This clone was seen only a few times. The chain links TRBV11-3 to TRBJ2-3; a weak D match, TRBD2 (6 bases). V shed 0 bases and J shed 5 bases, with 27 bases lying between them. The CDR3 length is 20 residues. In germline, CDR1 is SGHNT, CDR2 YENEEA. This chain's CDR3 is CASSLEGLVGPNLGGDTQYF. In DNA, the CDR3 is TGTGCCAGCAGCTTAGAGGGGCTTGTCGGCCCGAACCTCGGGGGAGATACGCAGTATTTT.

This chain connects TRBV7-3 to TRBJ2-3; D not certain. V lost 5 bases and J 2 bases, leaving 5 bases between the germline ends. The CDR3 contains 12 residues. In germline, CDR1 is SGHTA, CDR2 FQGTGA. DNA for the CDR3: TGTGCCAGCAGCCCAGACACAGATACGCAGTATTTT. This encodes CASSPDTDTQYF.